Each of the 32 T cell receptor beta chains below was sequenced from the same sample in a study of T-cell memory formation after mild COVID-19. TCRdb redid the calling of the 5' RACE reads with MiXCR, one entry per CDR3 protein. The sample carries 350,000 to 450,000 distinct CDR3 sequences, around 27% recorded once. The source material was PBMCs or a T cell subset sorted from them (not recorded which). The receptors originated from an adult woman who had mild COVID-19 (a few samples of this study predate the infection). Cell type and time point are not known.

The CDR3 here is CASSLDGGLGYTF. In DNA, the CDR3 is TGTGCCAGCAGCTTGGATGGGGGCCTTGGCTACACCTTC. The chain is built from TRBV5-5 and TRBJ1-2; possible D gene TRBD1, 6 bases. The ends were cut back, 0 bases at V and 7 bases at J, with 10 bases in the middle. The length of the CDR3 is 13 residues. The germline CDR1 and CDR2 sequences are SGHKS and YYEKEE (reference sequence).

This chain connects TRBV12-3 or TRBV12-4 to TRBJ2-7; perhaps TRBD1 as D (6 bases). This CDR3 region has 14 residues. Trimming removed 6 bases from V and 0 bases from J, with 12 bases in between. As DNA, the CDR3 is TGTGCCAGCAGACCCAGGGGTAGCTCCTACGAGCAGTACTTC. This sequence encodes CASRPRGSSYEQYF.

This clonotype was observed a few times. The chain has TRBV12-3 or TRBV12-4 and TRBJ2-2; TRBD2 matches at 7 bases. The V and J ends lost 3 bases and 3 bases, in that order; junction bases with no gene match: 4. This CDR3 has 15 amino acids. DNA of the CDR3: TGTGCCAGCAGTTTGGGGGAGGGGTACACCGGGGAGCTGTTTTTT. This gives the protein CASSLGEGYTGELFF.

V usage is TRBV6-2 or TRBV6-3 and J usage is TRBJ2-2; D not resolved. CDR3 size: 15 residues. The germline V gene has CDR1 MNHEY and CDR2 SVGEGT. The ends were cut back, 4 bases at V and 4 bases at J, with 13 bases in the middle. CDR3 residues: CASSFRVPTTGELFF. The CDR3, as DNA: TGTGCCAGCAGTTTCCGGGTCCCGACCACCGGGGAGCTGTTTTTT.

In its sample, this clonotype was seen once. The gene calls are TRBV20-1 and TRBJ2-7; 8 bases match TRBD1. Trimming at V came to 6 bases and at J to 2 bases, leaving 6 bases not matched to a gene. Germline V gives CDR1 DFQATT, CDR2 SNEGSKA (reference sequence). CDR3 length equals 13 residues. The chain's CDR3 is CSAGQGPAYEQYF. The CDR3 region has the DNA TGCAGTGCCGGACAGGGTCCAGCCTACGAGCAGTACTTC.

The chain recombines TRBV12-3 or TRBV12-4 with TRBJ2-7; D gene uncertain. This CDR3 has 12 amino acids. Trimming cost V 3 bases and J 5 bases, with 8 bases left between them. The CDR3 loop is CASSFPYHEQYF. Here the CDR3 DNA reads TGTGCCAGCAGTTTCCCCTACCACGAGCAGTACTTC.

The CDR3 nucleotides read TGCGCCAGCAGCTTGGTGGCAGGCGAGGGTTACGAGCAGTACTTC. Residues: CASSLVAGEGYEQYF. The V call is TRBV5-1, the J call TRBJ2-7; D is possibly TRBD2 (5 bases). This CDR3 is 15 amino acids long. V was cut by 0 bases and J by 4 bases, with 14 bases left in between. Looked up from germline, CDR1 is SGHRS and CDR2 is YFSETQ.

The chain has TRBV6-5 and TRBJ2-1; TRBD2 agrees at 8 bases. Trimming took 5 bases from V and 5 from J; bases not matched to a gene: 8. Germline CDR1 and CDR2: MNHEY and SVGAGI. The CDR3 covers 15 residues. The CDR3 region is CASSAPGLGHNEQFF. As DNA, the CDR3 is TGTGCCAGCAGTGCCCCGGGACTAGGACACAATGAGCAGTTCTTC.

On this clonotype itself: The junction differs from germline at one of its ends, possibly a read error. This chain uses TRBV7-6 with TRBJ2-3; 7 nucleotides align to TRBD2. Per the germline V gene, CDR1 is SGHVS and CDR2 is FNYEAQ. This CDR3 has 16 amino acids. The CDR3: CASTLGSGKPTDTQYF. The CDR3 nucleotides are TGTGCCAGCACCTTAGGGAGCGGGAAGCCCACAGATACGCAGTATTTT.

The sample holds many counts of this clonotype. The rearrangement joins TRBV9 to TRBJ2-1; tentative D call: TRBD1 (6 bases). Germline CDR1 SGDLS, CDR2 YYNGEE. The CDR3 length is 15 residues. The ends were cut back, 0 bases at V and 7 bases at J, with 14 bases in the middle. The CDR3: CASSVGTITGNEQFF. In DNA, the CDR3 is TGTGCCAGCAGCGTAGGTACAATCACAGGGAATGAGCAGTTCTTC.

Only a few counts were recorded for this clonotype. The rearrangement joins TRBV11-2 to TRBJ2-7; D not resolved. CDR1 SGHAT and CDR2 FQNNGV come from the germline V gene. The CDR3 is 14 amino acids. V dropped 1 base and J dropped 2 bases, with 9 bases sitting between them. CDR3 nucleotide sequence: TGTGCCAGCAGCTTAGGAACAGTCACCTACGAGCAGTACTTC. Protein sequence: CASSLGTVTYEQYF.

The chain carries TRBV6-2 or TRBV6-3 and TRBJ2-7; D is undetermined. Between the trimmed V and J ends, which lost 6 bases and 3 bases, there was a span of 18 bases. This CDR3 is built from 15 residues. Germline CDR1 reads MNHEY; CDR2 reads SVGEGT. This chain's CDR3 is CASRDLGPGDYEQYF. CDR3 nucleotides: TGTGCCAGCAGGGATTTGGGTCCAGGAGACTACGAGCAGTACTTC.

The rearrangement uses TRBV6-2 or TRBV6-3 and TRBJ2-7; D possibly corresponds to TRBD2 (6 bases). Trimming pared 5 bases from V and 0 bases from J, leaving 23 bases between. The germline gives CDR1 MNHEY, CDR2 SVGEGT. CDR3 length equals 18 residues. The CDR3, as DNA: TGTGCCAGCAGTCCCCGAGGTAGCGGTCTCCTCGTCTCCTACGAGCAGTACTTC. Its protein product is CASSPRGSGLLVSYEQYF.

The chain couples TRBV29-1 to TRBJ2-5; a weak D match, TRBD1 (5 bases). The germline CDR1 and CDR2 sequences are SQVTM and ANQGSEA. The CDR3 totals 14 residues. The V gene lost 0 bases and the J gene lost 4 bases, with 12 bases spanning the gap. The CDR3: CSVEEFRQGETQYF. Here the CDR3 DNA reads TGCAGCGTTGAAGAGTTCCGGCAGGGAGAGACCCAGTACTTC.

This clonotype was counted a few times. The rearrangement links TRBV5-6 to TRBJ1-1; 9 nucleotides match TRBD1. The CDR3 extends over 14 amino acids. Germline values: CDR1 SGHDT, CDR2 YYEEEE. With V trimmed by 4 bases and J by 3 bases, 4 bases remained unmatched. The CDR3 DNA reads TGTGCCAGCAGCCCCGGGACAGGGTACACTGAAGCTTTCTTT. It translates to CASSPGTGYTEAFF. Variable domain in full (rest from reference TRBV5-6 and TRBJ1-1): DAGVTQSPTHLIKTRGQQVTLRCSPKSGHDTVSWYQQALGQGPQFIFQYYEEEERQRGNFPDRFSGHQFPNYSSELNVNALLLGDSALYLCASSPGTGYTEAFFGQGTRLTVV.

The rearrangement links TRBV19 to TRBJ2-2; D is undetermined. V lost 3 bases, J lost 1 base, and 9 bases lay in between. This CDR3 has 15 residues. Germline V CDR1 and CDR2: LNHDA, SQIVND (reference sequence). This CDR3 is CASSIMARNTGELFF. CDR3 coding DNA: TGTGCCAGTAGTATCATGGCCAGGAACACCGGGGAGCTGTTTTTT.

The chain uses TRBV25-1 and TRBJ2-5; D not certain. Trimming pared 6 bases from V and 1 base from J, leaving 12 bases between. The CDR3 length is 14 residues. Germline CDR1 and CDR2: MGHDK and SYGVNS. The CDR3 is CASSLEGAQETQYF. The CDR3 DNA reads TGTGCCAGCAGCCTCGAAGGAGCCCAAGAGACCCAGTACTTC. Combining the CDR3 with reference TRBV25-1 and TRBJ2-5 gives the whole variable domain EADIYQTPRYLVIGTGKKITLECSQTMGHDKMYWYQQDPGMELHLIHYSYGVNSTEKGDLSSESTVSRIRTEHFPLTLESARPSHTSQYLCASSLEGAQETQYFGPGTRLLVL.

The chain links TRBV27 to TRBJ2-1; 10 positions match TRBD2. Germline CDR1 MNHEY, CDR2 SMNVEV (reference sequence). This CDR3 contains 13 residues. V was pared by 6 bases and J by 7 bases, with 3 bases of the junction left unmatched. The CDR3 DNA reads TGTGCCAGCAGGGTAGCGGGAGGTAATGAGCAGTTCTTC. Its protein is CASRVAGGNEQFF.

V is TRBV2 and J is TRBJ1-2; D possibly corresponds to TRBD1 (6 bases). CDR1 is SNHLY and CDR2 is FYNNEI in the germline V gene. The CDR3 runs 14 residues. Trimming stripped 6 bases from V and 7 bases from J, with 18 bases between. CDR3: CASRAQQGSGGYTF. In nucleotides, the CDR3 is TGTGCCAGCAGGGCTCAACAGGGTTCGGGTGGCTACACCTTC.

The chain employs TRBV30 and TRBJ1-1; no reliable D call. V gave up 3 bases and J gave up 6 bases, with 17 bases separating them. This CDR3 has 14 residues. The germline V gene encodes CDR1 GTSNPN and CDR2 SVGIG (reference sequence). CDR3 in amino acids: CAWRGGNLVPEAFF. The CDR3 DNA is TGTGCCTGGAGGGGCGGCAACTTAGTCCCTGAAGCTTTCTTT. The variable domain in full, with the rest retrieved from reference TRBV30 and TRBJ1-1, is SQTIHQWPATLVQPVGSPLSLECTVEGTSNPNLYWYRQAAGRGLQLLFYSVGIGQISSEVPQNLSASRPQDRQFILSSKKLLLSDSGFYLCAWRGGNLVPEAFFGQGTRLTVV.

The CDR3 spells CASSPRTVFSPTNEKLFF. The CDR3 region has the DNA TGTGCCAGCAGTCCACGGACAGTTTTCTCTCCAACTAATGAAAAACTGTTTTTT. The chain has TRBV12-3 or TRBV12-4 and TRBJ1-4; maybe TRBD1 (6 bases). V lost 5 bases to trimming and J lost 0 bases, with 19 bases between them. The CDR3 spans 18 residues.

The chain combines TRBV7-3 with TRBJ2-5, with D unresolved. Germline-derived CDR1 and CDR2 are SGHTA and FQGTGA. V was cut by 2 bases and J by 6 bases, with 10 bases left in between. This CDR3 contains 13 residues. The CDR3 loop reads CASSLDNTKTQYF. The CDR3 nucleotides are TGTGCCAGCAGCTTAGATAACACGAAGACCCAGTACTTC.

This clonotype was seen a few times. The chain has TRBV24-1 and TRBJ2-1; a weak D match, TRBD2 (8 bases). The CDR3 has 18 amino acids. Deletions cut 5 bases from V and 3 bases from J, with 22 bases between. The germline gives CDR1 KGHDR, CDR2 SFDVKD. The CDR3 bases are TGTGCCACCAGTGGTGCAGGGGGTAGCGGGGTTGGCTACAATGAGCAGTTCTTC. Its protein is CATSGAGGSGVGYNEQFF.

This clonotype occurred a few times. V is TRBV20-1 and J is TRBJ2-7; 13 positions match TRBD2. Germline CDR1 and CDR2: DFQATT and SNEGSKA (reference sequence). There are 16 residues in the CDR3. With V trimmed by 0 bases and J by 6 bases, 8 bases remained unmatched. The CDR3 sequence: CSARDPTSGRAREQYF. Here the CDR3 DNA reads TGCAGTGCTAGAGATCCCACTAGCGGGAGGGCCCGCGAGCAGTACTTC.

This clonotype occurred a few times. The rearrangement links TRBV20-1 to TRBJ1-2, with 11 bases identical to TRBD1. J lost 4 bases, V lost 3 bases, and 4 bases had no gene match. The germline V gene encodes CDR1 DFQATT and CDR2 SNEGSKA (reference sequence). CDR3 length: 14 amino acids. This CDR3 reads CSASPGTGGYGYTF. The CDR3 nucleotides are TGCAGTGCTAGTCCCGGGACAGGGGGCTATGGCTACACCTTC.

This clonotype showed up many times. The V gene is TRBV5-1, the J gene TRBJ2-7, with D maybe TRBD2 (5 bases). The CDR3 totals 14 residues. V lost 4 bases and J 5 bases, leaving 16 bases between the germline ends. CDR1 and CDR2 from the germline V gene are SGHRS and YFSETQ. CDR3 sequence: CASSQPGRRDEQYF. The DNA of the CDR3 is TGCGCCAGCAGCCAGCCGGGTAGGCGGGACGAGCAGTACTTC.

The V call is TRBV20-1, the J call TRBJ2-3; 10 bases line up with TRBD2. Germline assignment: CDR1 DFQATT and CDR2 SNEGSKA (reference sequence). The CDR3 length is 16 residues. V shed 2 bases and J 2 bases; nucleotides not matched to a gene: 7. CDR3 DNA: TGCAGTGCTAGAAAATCTAGCGGGGGAAACACAGATACGCAGTATTTT. This encodes CSARKSSGGNTDTQYF.

This clonotype has just a few counts. The chain couples TRBV7-9 to TRBJ1-1, with 8 bases aligning to TRBD1. V lost 7 bases, J lost 8 bases, and 18 bases stayed unmatched. This CDR3 comprises 16 residues. The germline V gene has CDR1 SEHNR and CDR2 FQNEAQ (reference sequence). CDR3 sequence: CASNPGQDRAPTEAFF. As DNA, the CDR3 is TGTGCCAGCAACCCGGGACAGGACAGGGCACCCACCGAAGCTTTCTTT.

In this sample, this clonotype turned up a few times. This rearrangement joins TRBV5-1 to TRBJ2-7; the D is unclear. This CDR3 contains 14 residues. The V end lost 0 bases, the J end lost 0 bases, and 7 bases lay between the germline ends. Per germline, CDR1 SGHRS and CDR2 YFSETQ. In nucleotides, the CDR3 is TGCGCCAGCAGCTTGGAGTGGGACTCCTACGAGCAGTACTTC. The encoded protein is CASSLEWDSYEQYF.

This clonotype was seen a few times. The genes are TRBV20-1 and TRBJ2-5; D is uncertain. Germline lookup yields CDR1 DFQATT and CDR2 SNEGSKA (reference sequence). This CDR3 contains 10 residues. With 5 bases removed from V and 3 bases from J, the gap between germline ends came to 4 bases. CDR3 protein: CSAHKETQYF. In DNA, the CDR3 is TGCAGTGCTCACAAAGAGACCCAGTACTTC.

This chain uses TRBV5-6 with TRBJ2-1; 9 positions match TRBD1. The CDR3 has 15 residues. The V gene end was trimmed by 4 bases and the J gene end by 7 bases; junction bases not matched to a gene: 9. Germline lookup yields CDR1 SGHDT and CDR2 YYEEEE. CDR3: CASSPTIQGANEQFF. CDR3 coding DNA: TGTGCCAGCAGCCCAACCATACAGGGGGCAAATGAGCAGTTCTTC.

This rearrangement joins TRBV27 to TRBJ1-2, with 7 bases matching TRBD1. This CDR3 has 14 amino acids. Germline CDR1 reads MNHEY; CDR2 reads SMNVEV (reference sequence). The V gene end was trimmed by 4 bases and the J gene end by 8 bases; junction bases not matched to a gene: 10. This chain's CDR3 is CASSWTGYENGYTF. The DNA of the CDR3 is TGTGCCAGCAGTTGGACAGGATACGAAAACGGCTACACCTTC.